This T cell receptor beta chain was identified during a study of technical replicates of blood from a handful of donors. The data were produced by immunoSEQ multiplex PCR, yet TCRdb's version contains in-frame clones alone and is incomplete. The sample lists tens of thousands of clones; 75% to 95% were seen once. CDR1 is MNHEY, CDR2 SVGAGI, per germline. The V and J ends lost 0 bases and 6 bases respectively, with 15 bases between them. This CDR3 contains 16 residues. The source of this sequence is a human donor in good health. J is TRBJ2-4 and V is TRBV6-5, with a tentative D call TRBD1 (5 bases). The sample consisted of T cells isolated from PBMCs. The CDR3 nucleotides are TGTGCCAGCAGTTACTCTTTCCAGGGTGCTATAAACATTCAGTACTTC. Encoded protein: CASSYSFQGAINIQYF.